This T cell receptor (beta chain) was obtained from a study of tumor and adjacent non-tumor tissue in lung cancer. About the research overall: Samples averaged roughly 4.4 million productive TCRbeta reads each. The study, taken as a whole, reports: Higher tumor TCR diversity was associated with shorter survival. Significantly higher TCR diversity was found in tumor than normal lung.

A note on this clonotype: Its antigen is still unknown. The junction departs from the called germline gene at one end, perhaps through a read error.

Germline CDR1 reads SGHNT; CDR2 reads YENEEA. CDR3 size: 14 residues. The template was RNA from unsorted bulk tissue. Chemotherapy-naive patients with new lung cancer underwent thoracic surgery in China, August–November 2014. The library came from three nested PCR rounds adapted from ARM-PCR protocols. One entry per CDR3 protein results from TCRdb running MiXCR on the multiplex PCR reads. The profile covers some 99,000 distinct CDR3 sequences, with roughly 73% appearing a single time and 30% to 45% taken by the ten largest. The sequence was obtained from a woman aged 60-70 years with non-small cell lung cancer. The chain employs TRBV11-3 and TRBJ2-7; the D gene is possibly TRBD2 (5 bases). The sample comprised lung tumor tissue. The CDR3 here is CASSIDTGTYDQYF. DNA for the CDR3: TGTGCCAGTAGCATAGATACGGGAACCTACGACCAGTATTTC.